One sample yielded the 9 T cell receptor beta chains listed below, sequenced in a study of blood T cells in healthy people across ages. Then a second PCR, running roughly 7 to 11 cycles, was carried out with a sample-barcoded 5' primer and a J-beta primer mix. TCRdb reanalysed the 5' RACE reads using MiXCR and keeps one entry per CDR3 protein. The sample holds fewer than 900,000 distinct CDR3 sequences, 49% seen once. The sequenced sample was blood. Receptors originate from a woman aged 55-70 years in good health.

This clonotype has more than one count but fewer than ten. The chain has TRBV4-3 and TRBJ2-5; D not certain. The V and J ends lost 0 bases and 5 bases respectively, with 10 bases between them. The germline CDR1 and CDR2 sequences are LGHNA and YSLEER. The CDR3 is 14 amino acids. The CDR3 loop reads CASSQDRTAETQYF. CDR3 DNA sequence: TGCGCCAGCAGCCAAGATAGGACGGCGGAGACCCAGTACTTC.

There are many counts of this clonotype. This rearrangement joins TRBV7-2 to TRBJ2-4; no firm D call. CDR3 length: 15 amino acids. Germline lookup yields CDR1 SGHTA and CDR2 FQGNSA. Trimming removed 5 bases from V and 0 bases from J, with 11 bases in between. CDR3 sequence (DNA): TGTGCCAGCAGCCCCAGTCGACTAGCCAAAAACATTCAGTACTTC. Translating gives CASSPSRLAKNIQYF.

With respect to this clonotype: Relative to the germline gene, one junction end is altered; a read error may explain this. The rearrangement uses TRBV7-9 and TRBJ1-2, with no clear D. The CDR3 runs to 18 residues. In germline, CDR1 is SEHNR, CDR2 FQNEAQ (reference sequence). The CDR3 protein is CSSSLLDQEVQLNYGYTF. CDR3 nucleotide sequence: TGTTCCAGCAGCTTACTGGACCAGGAAGTCCAACTTAACTATGGCTACACCTTC.

This clonotype appeared a few times. The chain uses TRBV7-8 and TRBJ2-7, with D perhaps matching TRBD1 (6 bases). This CDR3 spans 14 amino acids. V was clipped by 4 bases and J by 5 bases, with 15 bases between them. Germline CDR1 and CDR2: SGHVS and FQNEAQ. DNA for the CDR3: TGTGCCAGCAGCTCTATTACAGGGTTCCACGAGCAGTACTTC. Protein: CASSSITGFHEQYF.

The rearrangement joins TRBV20-1 to TRBJ2-3, with D maybe TRBD2 (6 bases). V shed 0 bases and J shed 0 bases, with 16 bases lying between them. Looked up from germline, CDR1 is DFQATT and CDR2 is SNEGSKA (reference sequence). The CDR3 contains 17 residues. The CDR3 bases are TGCAGTGCTAGAGATCGGAGGGGAGCAGGGAGCACAGATACGCAGTATTTT. This codes for CSARDRRGAGSTDTQYF.

The chain employs TRBV3-1 and TRBJ2-1, with D hard to call. The J call may be incorrect, as the DNA end agrees better with TRBJ2-7. The CDR3 runs to 12 residues. The V gene's germline CDR1 is LGHDT and CDR2 YNNKEL (reference sequence). The CDR3 DNA follows: TGTGCCAGCAGCCCAACCGAGGCCGAGCAGTACTTC. It specifies CASSPTEAEQYF.

This clonotype has a handful of counts. V gene TRBV6-1 combines with J gene TRBJ1-2, with D uncertain. The germline V gene has CDR1 MNHNS and CDR2 SASEGT. The CDR3 is 13 amino acids. Trimming removed 2 bases at V and 6 bases at J, with 10 bases between. In DNA, the CDR3 is TGTGCCAGCAGTGAAAGGGAAAACCATGGCTACACCTTC. This codes for CASSERENHGYTF.

V usage is TRBV20-1 and J usage is TRBJ2-5; 9 positions agree with TRBD2. In germline, CDR1 is DFQATT, CDR2 SNEGSKA (reference sequence). The CDR3 runs 15 residues. Unmatched junction bases numbered 6, after V lost 1 base and J lost 3 bases. CDR3 DNA sequence: TGCAGTGCTAGAGGGGGCGGGAGGGCCAAAGAGACCCAGTACTTC. As protein: CSARGGGRAKETQYF.

The rearrangement links TRBV7-2 to TRBJ2-3; D may match TRBD1 or TRBD2 (7 bases each). Germline V gene sequence: CDR1 SGHTA, CDR2 FQGNSA. Trimming took off 8 bases at V and 2 bases at J, with 29 bases between the two ends. CDR3 size: 19 residues. DNA of the CDR3: TGTGCCAGCTGTAGGGGGGGGTTAGTTCGGGACAGCTACACAGATACGCAGTATTTT. Its translation is CASCRGGLVRDSYTDTQYF.